A single sample is the source of the 20 T cell receptor beta chains below, sequenced in a study of cytomegalovirus exposure and HLA in healthy donors. Use of 60 Vbeta and 13 Jbeta primers characterized the PCR. TCRdb's table, derived via immunoSEQ multiplex PCR, lists solely in-frame clones and lacks some. The data show about 110,000 clones, 77% seen once. The sample consisted of PBMCs. The receptors here all came from a male donor in good health and CMV-seronegative.

A few counts support this clone. In DNA, the CDR3 is TGCGCCAGCAGCCAAGGGACAGGGGAGGCTGAAGCTTTCTTT. Translation gives CASSQGTGEAEAFF. The V and J genes are TRBV4-1 and TRBJ1-1; 9 bases line up with TRBD1. The CDR3 covers 14 residues. V was clipped by 1 base and J by 6 bases; unmatched bases: 3. Germline lookup yields CDR1 MGHRA and CDR2 YSYEKL.

V and J are TRBV29-1 and TRBJ2-7, with 10 nucleotides matching TRBD1. This CDR3 contains 13 residues. The germline V gene has CDR1 SQVTM and CDR2 ANQGSEA. J lost 6 bases, V lost 3 bases, and 5 bases had no gene match. The CDR3 bases are TGCAGCGTTGAGACAGGGGGCGGCTGCGAGCAGTACTTC. Its protein product is CSVETGGGCEQYF.

The count of this clone is one. The V call is TRBV30, the J call TRBJ1-1, with D perhaps matching TRBD1 (5 bases). The V gene's germline CDR1 is GTSNPN and CDR2 SVGIG (reference sequence). Trimming took 0 bases from V and 6 from J, leaving 17 bases between them. The CDR3 is 15 amino acids. The CDR3 sequence is CAWSVVQGISPEAFF. The CDR3 nucleotides read TGTGCCTGGAGTGTTGTCCAGGGAATTAGCCCTGAAGCTTTCTTT.

This chain connects TRBV5-1 to TRBJ2-6, with unresolved D. The CDR3 runs 15 residues. Germline V lookup: CDR1 SGHRS, CDR2 YFSETQ. The V gene lost 1 base and the J gene lost 0 bases, with 5 bases spanning the gap. CDR3: CASSLRSSGANVLTF. The CDR3 nucleotides read TGCGCCAGCAGCTTGCGGTCCTCTGGGGCCAACGTCCTGACTTTC.

This chain connects TRBV6-5 to TRBJ2-1; 8 nucleotides match TRBD1. Trimming removed 6 bases from V and 2 bases from J; junction bases left unmatched: 6. CDR1 and CDR2 from the germline V gene are MNHEY and SVGAGI. The length of the CDR3 is 15 residues. For the CDR3, the DNA is TGTGCCAGCAGCCGAGGGACAGGCCCCTACAATGAGCAGTTCTTC. Amino acid sequence: CASSRGTGPYNEQFF.

The CDR3 loop reads CASSPGHGNTEAFF. The CDR3 bases are TGCGCCAGCAGCCCCGGACACGGGAACACTGAAGCTTTCTTT. The chain uses TRBV5-1 and TRBJ1-1; maybe TRBD1 (5 bases). Trimming shortened V by 4 bases and J by 1 base, and 11 bases separated the two germline ends. This CDR3 region has 14 residues. CDR1 is SGHRS, CDR2 YFSETQ, per germline.

This clone was counted a single time. The rearrangement joins TRBV6-5 to TRBJ2-1, with 13 bases identical to TRBD2. The CDR3 loop spans 16 amino acids. In germline, CDR1 is MNHEY, CDR2 SVGAGI. Unmatched junction bases numbered 5, after V lost 2 bases and J lost 7 bases. CDR3 DNA: TGTGCCAGCAGTTACACTAGCGGGAGGGCTACAAATGAGCAGTTCTTC. Translation gives CASSYTSGRATNEQFF.

V is TRBV15 and J is TRBJ1-5; a weak D match, TRBD1 (5 bases). The CDR3 is made up of 12 amino acids. Trimming shortened V by 10 bases and J by 4 bases, and 11 bases separated the two germline ends. CDR1 LNHNV and CDR2 YYDKDF come from the germline V gene (reference sequence). The CDR3 spells CARGRRNQPQHF. CDR3 in DNA: TGTGCCAGGGGGAGGCGGAATCAGCCCCAGCATTTT.

This rearrangement joins TRBV11-2 to TRBJ2-7; 8 positions match TRBD1. The germline V gene has CDR1 SGHAT and CDR2 FQNNGV. With V trimmed by 5 bases and J by 5 bases, 5 bases remained unmatched. This CDR3 is 13 amino acids long. The CDR3 DNA reads TGTGCCAGCAGCCCCGGACAGGGCGACGAGCAGTACTTC. Its translation is CASSPGQGDEQYF.

This chain joins TRBV5-4 and TRBJ1-6; TRBD1 aligns across 9 bases. The length of the CDR3 is 15 residues. Germline CDR1 and CDR2: SGHNT and YYREEE (reference sequence). Germline trimming cut 3 bases from V and 9 bases from J; bases unmatched to any gene: 7. The CDR3 coding sequence is TGTGCCAGCAGCTGGGCGGGACAGGGAAGTTCACCCCTCCACTTT. It encodes CASSWAGQGSSPLHF.

The rearrangement links TRBV28 to TRBJ2-7, with D perhaps matching TRBD2 (5 bases). Trimming took 7 bases from V and 5 from J, leaving 12 bases between them. This CDR3 region has 12 residues. The germline CDR1 and CDR2 sequences are MDHEN and SYDVKM. The CDR3 sequence is CASTAGGHEQYF. CDR3 DNA sequence: TGTGCCAGCACCGCGGGCGGTCACGAGCAGTACTTC.

This CDR3 is CAWSAKGGTSGESSYNEQFF. The CDR3 DNA is TGTGCCTGGAGCGCCAAGGGGGGGACTAGCGGGGAAAGCTCCTACAATGAGCAGTTCTTC. The chain employs TRBV30 and TRBJ2-1; 13 bases map to TRBD2. J gave up 0 bases and V 3 bases, and 14 bases lay outside the gene matches. Germline V gene sequence: CDR1 GTSNPN, CDR2 SVGIG (reference sequence). This CDR3 has 20 amino acids. The full variable domain, rest sourced from reference TRBV30 and TRBJ2-1, is SQTIHQWPATLVQPVGSPLSLECTVEGTSNPNLYWYRQAAGRGLQLLFYSVGIGQISSEVPQNLSASRPQDRQFILSSKKLLLSDSGFYLCAWSAKGGTSGESSYNEQFFGPGTRLTVL.

The rearrangement joins TRBV6-1 to TRBJ2-1, with a weak D call TRBD2 (6 bases). The CDR3 covers 13 residues. The germline V gene encodes CDR1 MNHNS and CDR2 SASEGT. V shed 7 bases and J shed 7 bases, with 14 bases lying between them. DNA of the CDR3: TGTGCCAGCATTAGACTAGGTCGGAATGAGCAGTTCTTC. Translation: CASIRLGRNEQFF.

The rearrangement uses TRBV4-2 and TRBJ2-3; 8 nucleotides match TRBD1. The germline V gene has CDR1 LGHNA and CDR2 YNFKEQ. The CDR3 runs 21 residues. The V segment lost 0 bases and the J segment 3 bases; nucleotides outside the gene matches: 20. CDR3 nucleotide sequence: TGTGCCAGCAGCCAAGAATTATGGGGACAGGTGGTTTCTGGTATAACAGATACGCAGTATTTT. It specifies CASSQELWGQVVSGITDTQYF.

The V and J genes are TRBV7-6 and TRBJ1-1; D is unresolved. The germline V gene encodes CDR1 SGHVS and CDR2 FNYEAQ. Between the trimmed V and J ends, which lost 1 base and 0 bases, there was a span of 6 bases. This CDR3 contains 14 residues. The CDR3 region is CASSLGPLNTEAFF. For the CDR3, the DNA is TGTGCCAGCAGCTTAGGGCCCCTGAACACTGAAGCTTTCTTT.

CDR3 protein: CASSLFGTSGSGFYNEQFF. CDR3 DNA sequence: TGCGCCAGCAGCTTGTTTGGTACTAGCGGGAGTGGGTTCTACAATGAGCAGTTCTTC. V and J are TRBV5-1 and TRBJ2-1; 11 nucleotides agree with TRBD2. The germline gives CDR1 SGHRS, CDR2 YFSETQ. The CDR3 runs 19 residues. With V trimmed by 1 base and J by 3 bases, 12 bases remained unmatched.

V is TRBV6-5 and J is TRBJ1-3; D is undetermined. Germline CDR1 and CDR2: MNHEY and SVGAGI. Trimming stripped 3 bases from V and 0 bases from J, with 9 bases between. CDR3 size: 15 residues. The CDR3 protein is CASSYFGSSGNTIYF. CDR3 coding DNA: TGTGCCAGCAGTTATTTCGGGAGCTCTGGAAACACCATATATTTT.

V is TRBV19 and J is TRBJ2-3, with TRBD2 matching 12 bases. Germline CDR1 LNHDA, CDR2 SQIVND (reference sequence). The J segment lost 0 bases and the V segment lost 8 bases, leaving 15 bases of the junction unmatched. This CDR3 contains 19 residues. CDR3: CASARTGTSGYRSTDTQYF. Here the CDR3 DNA reads TGTGCCAGTGCGCGGACAGGGACTAGCGGGTATAGAAGCACAGATACGCAGTATTTT.

The CDR3 sequence: CSVSLKRETWETQYF. CDR3 nucleotide sequence: TGCAGCGTCTCTTTGAAGCGGGAGACGTGGGAGACCCAGTACTTC. This sequence joins TRBV29-1 and TRBJ2-5; 8 bases align to TRBD2. The CDR3 totals 15 residues. Germline V gene data show CDR1 as SQVTM and CDR2 as ANQGSEA. After removal of 6 bases from V and 5 bases from J, the junction contained 14 bases not matched to a gene.

The chain links TRBV19 to TRBJ1-3; no clear D gene. V was clipped by 6 bases and J by 0 bases, with 15 bases between them. The CDR3 length is 16 residues. Germline V lookup: CDR1 LNHDA, CDR2 SQIVND (reference sequence). The CDR3 region is CASRNLRELSGNTIYF. As DNA, the CDR3 is TGTGCCAGTAGGAACCTGAGAGAGCTCTCTGGAAACACCATATATTTT.